This T cell receptor (beta chain) was sequenced for a study of human T cells and chemical hapten exposure. Study details: Throughout a study of approximately 24 weeks, patients underwent weekly scalp administration of diphenylcyclopropenone doses. Study-wide results and caveats: Unchanged with DPC sensitization were TCRs above 1 in 1000 frequency. Significantly greater numbers of large CDR3 similarity clusters came from expanded TCRs than from controls.

Time point reported: patch test 1, 2 weeks after DPC sensitization. Treatment reported: therapeutic diphenylcyclopropenone sensitization with weekly scalp DPC. Researchers sampled blood before each patch test went on. Concerning this clonotype itself: Its cognate antigen is unknown.

This CDR3 has 12 amino acids. Germline CDR1 and CDR2: SGHNT and YYREEE (reference sequence). Trimming stripped 4 bases from V and 4 bases from J, with 8 bases between. TCRdb itself ran the RACE reads through MiXCR, one entry per CDR3 protein. In the table there are approximately 82,000 distinct CDR3 sequences, about 11% of which are singletons. The V and J genes are TRBV5-4 and TRBJ1-2; D remains unclear. Material: whole blood, obtained in connection with sensitization to the hapten diphenylcyclopropenone (DPC). The source is a man in his forties or fifties with alopecia areata. Some clones in this sample may be carry-over from other donors' samples. CDR3 sequence reads: CASSLDGYGYTF. In DNA, the CDR3 is TGTGCCAGCAGCCTGGACGGCTATGGCTACACCTTC.